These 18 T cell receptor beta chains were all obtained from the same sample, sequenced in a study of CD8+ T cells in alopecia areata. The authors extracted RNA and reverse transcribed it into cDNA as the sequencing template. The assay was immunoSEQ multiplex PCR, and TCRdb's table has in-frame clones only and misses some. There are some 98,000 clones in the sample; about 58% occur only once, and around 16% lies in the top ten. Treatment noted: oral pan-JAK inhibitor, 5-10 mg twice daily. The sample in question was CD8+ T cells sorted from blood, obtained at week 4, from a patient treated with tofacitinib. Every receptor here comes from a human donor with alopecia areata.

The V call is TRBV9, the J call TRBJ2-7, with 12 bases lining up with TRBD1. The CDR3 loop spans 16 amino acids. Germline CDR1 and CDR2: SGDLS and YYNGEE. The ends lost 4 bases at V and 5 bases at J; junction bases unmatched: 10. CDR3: CASSPLGTGGVDEQYF. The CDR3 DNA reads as TGTGCCAGCAGCCCATTAGGGACAGGGGGCGTCGACGAGCAGTACTTC.

The chain's CDR3 is CASSYDGVGYEQYF. DNA for the CDR3: TGTGCCAGCAGTTACGATGGGGTCGGCTACGAGCAGTACTTC. This chain connects TRBV6-5 to TRBJ2-7; D is unresolved. The CDR3 contains 14 residues. The V and J ends lost 2 bases and 3 bases respectively, with 11 bases between them. Germline loops: CDR1 MNHEY, CDR2 SVGAGI.

CDR3 nucleotides: TGTGCCAGCAGCTTCCAGGATGGCTACACCTTC. Amino acid sequence: CASSFQDGYTF. The V and J genes are TRBV5-4 and TRBJ1-2; D remains ambiguous. V lost 2 bases and J lost 6, with 5 bases in between. Germline V CDR1 and CDR2: SGHNT, YYREEE (reference sequence). CDR3 length: 11 residues.

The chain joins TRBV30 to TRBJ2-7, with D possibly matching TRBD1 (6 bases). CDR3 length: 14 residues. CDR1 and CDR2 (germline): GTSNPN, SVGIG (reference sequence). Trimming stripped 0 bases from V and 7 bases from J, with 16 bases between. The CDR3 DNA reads TGTGCCTGGAGTGTACCAGGGGTGGGTCGTGAGCAGTACTTC. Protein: CAWSVPGVGREQYF.

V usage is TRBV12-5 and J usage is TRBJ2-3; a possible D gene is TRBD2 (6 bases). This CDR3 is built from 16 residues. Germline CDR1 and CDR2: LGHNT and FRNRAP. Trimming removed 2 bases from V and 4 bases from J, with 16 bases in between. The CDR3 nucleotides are TGTGCTAGTGGTTTGTTCGGCGGGGACTCTGCAGATACGCAGTATTTT. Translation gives CASGLFGGDSADTQYF.

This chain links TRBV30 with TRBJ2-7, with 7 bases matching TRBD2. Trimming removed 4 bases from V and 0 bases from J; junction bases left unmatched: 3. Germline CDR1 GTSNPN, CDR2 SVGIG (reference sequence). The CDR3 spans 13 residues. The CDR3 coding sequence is TGTGCCTGGAACAGCGGGGCCTCCTACGAGCAGTACTTC. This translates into CAWNSGASYEQYF.

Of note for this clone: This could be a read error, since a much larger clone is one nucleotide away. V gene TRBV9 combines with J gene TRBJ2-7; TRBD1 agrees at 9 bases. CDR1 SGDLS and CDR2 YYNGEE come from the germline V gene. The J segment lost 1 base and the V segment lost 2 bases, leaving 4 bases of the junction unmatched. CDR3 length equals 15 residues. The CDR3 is CASSVGTGLSYEQYF. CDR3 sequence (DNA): TGTGCCAGCAGCGTCGGGACAGGGTTATCCTACGAGCAGTACTTC.

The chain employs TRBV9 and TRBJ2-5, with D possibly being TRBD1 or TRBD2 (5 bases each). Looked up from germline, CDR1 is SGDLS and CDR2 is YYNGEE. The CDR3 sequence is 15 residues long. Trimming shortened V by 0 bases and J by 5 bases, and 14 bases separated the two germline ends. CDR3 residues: CASSVEGSGWETQYF. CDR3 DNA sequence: TGTGCCAGCAGCGTAGAGGGGAGCGGTTGGGAGACCCAGTACTTC. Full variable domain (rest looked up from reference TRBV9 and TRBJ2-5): DSGVTQTPKHLITATGQRVTLRCSPRSGDLSVYWYQQSLDQGLQFLIQYYNGEERAKGNILERFSAQQFPDLHSELNLSSLELGDSALYFCASSVEGSGWETQYFGPGTRLLVL.

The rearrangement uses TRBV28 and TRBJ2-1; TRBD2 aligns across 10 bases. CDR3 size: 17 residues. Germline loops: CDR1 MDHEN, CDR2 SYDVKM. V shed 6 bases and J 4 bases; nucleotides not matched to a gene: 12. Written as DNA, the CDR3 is TGTGCCAGCAGCTTCTCCATCTGGACTAGCGGTTACAATGAGCAGTTCTTC. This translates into CASSFSIWTSGYNEQFF. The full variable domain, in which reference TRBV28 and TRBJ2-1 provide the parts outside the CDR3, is DVKVTQSSRYLVKRTGEKVFLECVQDMDHENMFWYRQDPGLGLRLIYFSYDVKMKEKGDIPEGYSVSREKKERFSLILESASTNQTSMYLCASSFSIWTSGYNEQFFGPGTRLTVL.

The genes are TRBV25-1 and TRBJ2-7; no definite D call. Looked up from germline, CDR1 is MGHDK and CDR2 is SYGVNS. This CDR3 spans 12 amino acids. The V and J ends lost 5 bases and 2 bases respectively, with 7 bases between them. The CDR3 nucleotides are TGTGCCAGCAGTTCCCCACCCTACGAGCAGTACTTC. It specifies CASSSPPYEQYF.

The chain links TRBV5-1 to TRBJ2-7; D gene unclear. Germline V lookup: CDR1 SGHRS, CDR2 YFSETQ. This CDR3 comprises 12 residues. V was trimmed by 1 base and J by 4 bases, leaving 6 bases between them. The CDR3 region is CASSLMGYEQYF. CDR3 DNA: TGCGCCAGCAGCTTGATGGGATACGAGCAGTACTTC. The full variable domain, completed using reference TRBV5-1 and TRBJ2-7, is KAGVTQTPRYLIKTRGQQVTLSCSPISGHRSVSWYQQTPGQGLQFLFEYFSETQRNKGNFPGRFSGRQFSNSRSEMNVSTLELGDSALYLCASSLMGYEQYFGPGTRLTVT.

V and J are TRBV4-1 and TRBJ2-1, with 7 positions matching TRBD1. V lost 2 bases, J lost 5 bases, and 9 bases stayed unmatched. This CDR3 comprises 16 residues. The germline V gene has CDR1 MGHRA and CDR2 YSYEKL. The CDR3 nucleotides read TGCGCCAGCAGCCAAAGAACGACAGGGTGGCACAATGAGCAGTTCTTC. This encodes CASSQRTTGWHNEQFF.

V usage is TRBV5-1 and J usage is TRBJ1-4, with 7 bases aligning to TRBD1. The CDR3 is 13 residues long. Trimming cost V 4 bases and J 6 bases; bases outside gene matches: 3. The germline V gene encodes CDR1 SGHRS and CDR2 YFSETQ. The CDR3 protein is CASSPGTDEKLFF. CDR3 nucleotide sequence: TGCGCCAGCAGCCCGGGGACAGATGAAAAACTGTTTTTT.

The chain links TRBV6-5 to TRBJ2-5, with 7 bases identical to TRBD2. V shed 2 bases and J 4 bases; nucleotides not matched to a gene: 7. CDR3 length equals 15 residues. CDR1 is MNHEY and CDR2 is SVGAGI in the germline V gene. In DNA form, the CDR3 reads TGTGCCAGCAGTTACGTGGGGGGGATTAGAGAGACCCAGTACTTC. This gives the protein CASSYVGGIRETQYF.

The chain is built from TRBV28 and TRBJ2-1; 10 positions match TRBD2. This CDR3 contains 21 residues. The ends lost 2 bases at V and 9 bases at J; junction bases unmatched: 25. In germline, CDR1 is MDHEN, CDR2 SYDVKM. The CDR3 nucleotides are TGTGCCAGCAGTTTACCCTTAAGGGGGTCTTGGGAGCGGGAGGGTAGAATTGAGCAGTTCTTC. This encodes CASSLPLRGSWEREGRIEQFF. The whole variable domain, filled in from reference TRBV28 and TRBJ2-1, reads DVKVTQSSRYLVKRTGEKVFLECVQDMDHENMFWYRQDPGLGLRLIYFSYDVKMKEKGDIPEGYSVSREKKERFSLILESASTNQTSMYLCASSLPLRGSWEREGRIEQFFGPGTRLTVL.

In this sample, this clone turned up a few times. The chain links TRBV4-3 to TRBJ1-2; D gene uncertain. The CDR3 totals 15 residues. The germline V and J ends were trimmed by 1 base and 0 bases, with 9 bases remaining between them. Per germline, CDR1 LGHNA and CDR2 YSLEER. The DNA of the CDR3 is TGCGCCAGCAGCCAAGGCCGATCAACTAACTATGGCTACACCTTC. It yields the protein CASSQGRSTNYGYTF.

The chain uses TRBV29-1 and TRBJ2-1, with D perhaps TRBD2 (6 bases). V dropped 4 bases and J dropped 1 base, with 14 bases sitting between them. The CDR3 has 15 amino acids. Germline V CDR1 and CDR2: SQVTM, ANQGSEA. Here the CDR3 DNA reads TGCAGCGTTGTCTGGGAGGCTCGGTCCTACAATGAGCAGTTCTTC. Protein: CSVVWEARSYNEQFF.

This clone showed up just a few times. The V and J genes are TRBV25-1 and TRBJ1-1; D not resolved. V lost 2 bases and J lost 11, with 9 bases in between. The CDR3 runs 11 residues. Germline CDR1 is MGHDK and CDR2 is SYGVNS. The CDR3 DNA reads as TGTGCCAGCAGTGAAACGTCCAGGGCTTTCTTT. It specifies CASSETSRAFF.